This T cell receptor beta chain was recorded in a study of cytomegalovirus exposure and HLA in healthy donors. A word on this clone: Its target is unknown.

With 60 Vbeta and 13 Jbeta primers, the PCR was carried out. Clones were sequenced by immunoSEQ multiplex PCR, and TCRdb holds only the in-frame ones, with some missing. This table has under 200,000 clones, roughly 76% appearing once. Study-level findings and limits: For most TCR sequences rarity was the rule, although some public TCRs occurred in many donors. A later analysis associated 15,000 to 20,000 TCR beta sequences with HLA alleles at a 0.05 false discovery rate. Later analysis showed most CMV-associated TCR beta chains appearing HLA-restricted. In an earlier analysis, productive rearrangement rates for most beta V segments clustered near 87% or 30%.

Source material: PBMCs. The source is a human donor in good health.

CDR3 amino acids: CASSYSSPEEGYEQYF. The CDR3 DNA is TGTGCCAGCAGTTACTCGAGTCCGGAGGAAGGCTACGAGCAGTACTTC. J is TRBJ2-7 and V is TRBV6-5, with D possibly being TRBD2 (5 bases). V was pared by 0 bases and J by 3 bases, with 15 bases between. CDR1 is MNHEY, CDR2 SVGAGI, per germline. The CDR3 totals 16 residues.